The clone carrying this TCR beta chain was recorded many times. Its matching antigen is unknown. V lost 5 bases and J lost 3; bases outside the gene matches: 3. The CDR3 contains 15 residues. Germline V gene data show CDR1 as SGHDT and CDR2 as YYEEEE. These data come from a study of identical twins. TCRdb fed the 5' RACE reads into MiXCR, producing one record per CDR3 protein. The profile shows a few hundred thousand distinct CDR3 sequences, 9.6% of them singletons. Study-level points and caveats: Potential partial confounding of zero-insertion analyses by invariant MAIT and iNKT cells was noted.

The sample was also reused in another study, on yellow fever vaccine responses in identical twins.

This clonotype was obtained from a woman aged 18-30 years in good health. This chain connects TRBV5-6 to TRBJ2-3, with 13 nucleotides matching TRBD2. The source material was PBMCs. The CDR3 nucleotides read TGTGCCAGCAGGACTAGCGGGGGGAGTACAGATACGCAGTATTTT. As protein: CASRTSGGSTDTQYF.